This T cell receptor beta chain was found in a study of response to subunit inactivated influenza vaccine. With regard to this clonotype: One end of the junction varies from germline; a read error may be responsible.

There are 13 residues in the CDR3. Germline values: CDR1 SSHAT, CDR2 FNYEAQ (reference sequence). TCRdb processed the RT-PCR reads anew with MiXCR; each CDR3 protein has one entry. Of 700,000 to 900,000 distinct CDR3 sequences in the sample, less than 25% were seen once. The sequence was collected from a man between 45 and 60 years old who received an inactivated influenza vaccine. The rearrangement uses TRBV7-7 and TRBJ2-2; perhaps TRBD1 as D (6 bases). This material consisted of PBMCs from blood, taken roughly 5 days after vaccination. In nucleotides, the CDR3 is TGTGCTAGCAGCTTAACACAGGGCCGGGAGCTGTTTTTT. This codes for CASSLTQGRELFF. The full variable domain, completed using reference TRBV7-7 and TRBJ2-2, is GAGVSQSPRYKVTKRGQDVTLRCDPISSHATLYWYQQALGQGPEFLTYFNYEAQPDKSGLPSDRFSAERPEGSISTLTIQRTEQRDSAMYRCASSLTQGRELFFGEGSRLTVL.